Shown below are 8 T cell receptor beta chains from a single sample sequenced in a study of naive and memory T cell subsets. Two oligonucleotides, mixed equimolar, formed the beta constant-region primer covering TRBC1 and TRBC2. TCRdb processed the UMI-ligation and nested PCR reads anew with MiXCR; each CDR3 protein has one entry. In the table there are 75,000 to 85,000 distinct CDR3 sequences, 10% to 15% of which are singletons. Sequencing used central memory CD4+ T cells from blood. The receptors shown here come from a human donor in good health.

This clonotype appeared many times. The chain uses TRBV20-1 and TRBJ2-7, with a tentative D call TRBD1 (5 bases). CDR1 is DFQATT, CDR2 SNEGSKA, per germline (reference sequence). The CDR3 is 16 residues long. Trimming pared 5 bases from V and 3 bases from J, leaving 23 bases between. CDR3 nucleotide sequence: TGCAGTGCTGCCCCATCGACAGCTAAATATTTCTACGAGCAGTACTTC. The encoded protein is CSAAPSTAKYFYEQYF.

V and J are TRBV10-3 and TRBJ2-4; no definite D call. Germline-derived CDR1 and CDR2 are ENHRY and SYGVKD. The CDR3 has 12 residues. Trimming cost V 2 bases and J 12 bases, with 11 bases left between them. This CDR3 reads CAISEIGQAQYF. Here the CDR3 DNA reads TGTGCCATCAGTGAGATCGGTCAAGCTCAGTACTTC.

This clonotype has more than one count but fewer than ten. This CDR3 reads CASRGSSEQFF. In nucleotides, the CDR3 is TGTGCCAGCAGAGGGTCCAGTGAGCAGTTCTTC. V usage is TRBV6-1 and J usage is TRBJ2-1, with D hard to call. The germline CDR1 and CDR2 sequences are MNHNS and SASEGT. The CDR3 has 11 amino acids. Trimming left V 6 bases short and J 9 bases short, with 9 bases between.

Ten or more counts support this clonotype. The chain is built from TRBV27 and TRBJ2-7; perhaps TRBD1 as D (6 bases). This CDR3 comprises 15 residues. Germline V gives CDR1 MNHEY, CDR2 SMNVEV (reference sequence). Trimming cost V 7 bases and J 2 bases, with 18 bases left between them. The CDR3 nucleotides read TGTGCCAGCAAAGACGCTGTGGACAGCCCCTACGAGCAGTACTTC. It is translated as CASKDAVDSPYEQYF.

This clonotype was detected only a few times. The chain carries TRBV20-1 and TRBJ2-3; TRBD2 matches at 8 bases. This CDR3 has 14 amino acids. The V segment lost 4 bases and the J segment 3 bases; nucleotides outside the gene matches: 6. Germline assignment: CDR1 DFQATT and CDR2 SNEGSKA (reference sequence). CDR3 coding DNA: TGCAGTGCTACAAGGGGACTAGGAACAGATACGCAGTATTTT. Protein: CSATRGLGTDTQYF.

This chain links TRBV12-2 with TRBJ1-2. TRBV12-2 is flagged as a pseudogene. There are 13 residues in the CDR3. Written as DNA, the CDR3 is TGTGCAAGTCGCTTACGGGGAAATTATGGCTACACCTTC. Translated, it gives CASRLRGNYGYTF.

The chain carries TRBV3-1 and TRBJ1-2; a weak D match, TRBD1 (5 bases). In germline, CDR1 is LGHDT, CDR2 YNNKEL (reference sequence). This CDR3 region has 19 residues. V was trimmed by 4 bases and J by 0 bases, leaving 24 bases between them. The DNA of the CDR3 is TGTGCCAGCAGCCCTCATGGTAGAAGTCTGGGGGAATCTAACTATGGCTACACCTTC. It is translated as CASSPHGRSLGESNYGYTF.

The table lists this clonotype with a few counts. The chain links TRBV20-1 to TRBJ2-2, with 10 bases that match TRBD2. Germline CDR1 is DFQATT and CDR2 is SNEGSKA (reference sequence). This CDR3 has 16 residues. V was pared by 6 bases and J by 5 bases, with 12 bases of the junction left unmatched. CDR3 DNA: TGCAGTGCCAAGCCGCCTAGCGGGAGTTTTACCGGGGAGCTGTTTTTT. Protein sequence: CSAKPPSGSFTGELFF.